This T cell receptor beta chain stems from a study of control samples from healthy donors and cancer patients. Sequenced by immunoSEQ multiplex PCR; TCRdb stores in-frame clones only, minus some. Of roughly 98,000 clones detected, 85% to 95% appear once; the ten largest clones hold about 8.8%. Sequences were obtained from blood. This TCR derives from a man aged 18 to 35 in good health.

CDR3 nucleotide sequence: TGTGCCAGCACCACAGTCCCGGGACAGGGTGAGGACACTGAAGCTTTCTTT. It is translated as CASTTVPGQGEDTEAFF. This chain joins TRBV7-9 and TRBJ1-1, with 9 bases identical to TRBD1. The V gene's germline CDR1 is SEHNR and CDR2 FQNEAQ (reference sequence). V gave up 7 bases and J gave up 3 bases; unmatched junction bases: 15. The CDR3 is made up of 17 amino acids.